Each of the 29 T cell receptor beta chains below was sequenced from the same sample in a study of T cell responses to AZD1222 COVID-19 vaccine (dated by TCRdb to the early 2020s). Receptor libraries were prepared by the immunoSEQ multiplex PCR assay. TCRdb provides this immuneACCESS table in a form limited to in-frame rearrangements. Some clones are lacking; in checked studies, under half of them reflect an unresolved V gene, and why the rest are absent is not known. In all, the sample holds 110,000 to 150,000 clones, and roughly 91% of those were seen once. Jointly, the top ten make up approximately 9% of the sample. The time point label, read with the paper, signifies: baseline before first vaccination. The sample consisted of peripheral blood, taken on day 0 of AZD1222 vaccination. Receptor source: an adult in good health.

The chain uses TRBV19 and TRBJ1-6; D is perhaps TRBD1 (6 bases). The V end was cut by 3 bases, the J end by 6 bases, with 15 bases between. This CDR3 comprises 16 residues. CDR1 LNHDA and CDR2 SQIVND come from the germline V gene (reference sequence). CDR3 nucleotides: TGTGCCAGTAGTATGGAGTTGGGGGCGCGTAATTCACCCCTCCACTTT. Translating it yields CASSMELGARNSPLHF. Full variable domain (remainder filled in from reference TRBV19 and TRBJ1-6): DGGITQSPKYLFRKEGQNVTLSCEQNLNHDAMYWYRQDPGQGLRLIYYSQIVNDFQKGDIAEGYSVSREKKESFPLTVTSAQKNPTAFYLCASSMELGARNSPLHFGNGTRLTVT.

The chain has TRBV10-3 and TRBJ1-2, with a tentative D call TRBD1 (5 bases). V shed 5 bases and J shed 4 bases, with 14 bases lying between them. The CDR3 contains 14 residues. Germline V lookup: CDR1 ENHRY, CDR2 SYGVKD. In DNA, the CDR3 is TGTGCCATCAGTAGTATACAGGCCCTCTATGGCTACACCTTC. Its protein product is CAISSIQALYGYTF.

This chain links TRBV24-1 with TRBJ2-3; no clear D gene. There are 21 residues in the CDR3. Trimming removed 3 bases at V and 5 bases at J, with 32 bases between. From germline, CDR1 is KGHDR and CDR2 SFDVKD. CDR3 DNA sequence: TGTGCCACCAGTGATCGTCTCTCCCCCCGAGGTAGCCGTAACCCCCAAGATACGCAGTATTTT. Protein sequence: CATSDRLSPRGSRNPQDTQYF.

The J gene is TRBJ2-3, the V gene TRBV7-8; D not certain. Per germline, CDR1 SGHVS and CDR2 FQNEAQ. The CDR3 length is 14 residues. Trimming left V 5 bases short and J 2 bases short, with 11 bases between. This CDR3 is CASSPRRDTDTQYF. The CDR3 nucleotides read TGTGCCAGCAGCCCGAGGAGAGACACAGATACGCAGTATTTT.

This clone is a singleton in its sample. The J gene is TRBJ1-1, the V gene TRBV5-1; no clear D. The CDR3 contains 14 residues. Germline CDR1 reads SGHRS; CDR2 reads YFSETQ. Between the trimmed V and J ends, which lost 4 bases and 4 bases, there was a span of 14 bases. CDR3 region: CASSPSGIGTEAFF. Here the CDR3 DNA reads TGCGCCAGCAGCCCCTCGGGGATCGGCACTGAAGCTTTCTTT.

The CDR3 loop reads CASSPNILGGYTF. The CDR3 DNA reads as TGTGCCAGCAGCCCGAATATTTTGGGAGGCTACACCTTC. This chain uses TRBV6-5 with TRBJ1-2, with unresolved D. From germline, CDR1 is MNHEY and CDR2 SVGAGI. V lost 6 bases and J lost 8, with 16 bases in between. This CDR3 is built from 13 residues.

The gene calls are TRBV19 and TRBJ1-1; D is uncertain. CDR1 is LNHDA and CDR2 is SQIVND in the germline V gene (reference sequence). This CDR3 is built from 13 residues. Trimming removed 6 bases at V and 1 base at J, with 9 bases between. The CDR3 spells CASSSNWNTEAFF. CDR3 coding DNA: TGTGCCAGTAGCTCAAATTGGAACACTGAAGCTTTCTTT.

The chain has TRBV18 and TRBJ2-1, with 9 bases aligning to TRBD1. Germline loops: CDR1 KGHSH, CDR2 LQKENI. The V and J ends lost 6 bases and 3 bases, in that order; junction bases with no gene match: 15. The CDR3 has 18 residues. CDR3 in amino acids: CASSRTVRDREGYNEQFF. The CDR3 DNA reads as TGTGCCAGCTCCCGAACTGTCCGGGACAGGGAGGGCTACAATGAGCAGTTCTTC.

This chain uses TRBV6-5 with TRBJ1-2; no definite D call. The CDR3 has 12 residues. In germline, CDR1 is MNHEY, CDR2 SVGAGI. Trimming removed 6 bases from V and 2 bases from J, with 7 bases in between. In nucleotides, the CDR3 is TGTGCCAGCAGGCGAGGGAACTATGGCTACACCTTC. This codes for CASRRGNYGYTF.

The chain has TRBV7-8 and TRBJ2-5; D may be TRBD1 (6 bases). The germline V gene has CDR1 SGHVS and CDR2 FQNEAQ. This CDR3 spans 16 amino acids. V dropped 1 base and J dropped 5 bases, with 17 bases sitting between them. CDR3 in amino acids: CASSLGNPGQLETQYF. The CDR3 bases are TGTGCCAGCAGCTTAGGTAATCCCGGACAGTTGGAGACCCAGTACTTC.

The genes are TRBV30 and TRBJ2-1, with no clear D. Germline CDR1 reads GTSNPN; CDR2 reads SVGIG (reference sequence). CDR3 size: 14 residues. Trimming stripped 5 bases from V and 0 bases from J, with 11 bases between. The CDR3 DNA reads TGTGCCTGGGCGCGAGCGATCTCCTACAATGAGCAGTTCTTC. Amino acids: CAWARAISYNEQFF. The full variable domain, in which reference TRBV30 and TRBJ2-1 provide the parts outside the CDR3, is SQTIHQWPATLVQPVGSPLSLECTVEGTSNPNLYWYRQAAGRGLQLLFYSVGIGQISSEVPQNLSASRPQDRQFILSSKKLLLSDSGFYLCAWARAISYNEQFFGPGTRLTVL.

The J gene is TRBJ2-2, the V gene TRBV10-3; D unresolved. The CDR3 totals 12 residues. Trimming took off 6 bases at V and 3 bases at J, with 5 bases between the two ends. Germline CDR1 is ENHRY and CDR2 is SYGVKD. CDR3 bases: TGTGCCATCAGCACCGACACCGGGGAGCTGTTTTTT. It encodes CAISTDTGELFF.

The V call is TRBV5-8, the J call TRBJ2-5, with 7 bases matching TRBD2. Trimming at V came to 4 bases and at J to 2 bases, leaving 11 bases not matched to a gene. Germline assignment: CDR1 SGHTS and CDR2 YDEGEE. The CDR3 covers 16 residues. DNA for the CDR3: TGTGCCAGCAGCCTTGGACTAGATCGTCTACAAGAGACCCAGTACTTC. Encoded protein: CASSLGLDRLQETQYF.

This chain joins TRBV7-3 and TRBJ1-2; 9 bases map to TRBD1. CDR1 is SGHTA and CDR2 is FQGTGA in the germline V gene. The CDR3 totals 14 residues. V lost 5 bases, J lost 7 bases, and 8 bases stayed unmatched. DNA of the CDR3: TGTGCCAGCAGCCTCAAACAGGGGGCAGCTGGCTACACCTTC. This encodes CASSLKQGAAGYTF.

The chain recombines TRBV30 with TRBJ1-5; 9 bases are a match to TRBD1. Germline V CDR1 and CDR2: GTSNPN, SVGIG (reference sequence). This CDR3 has 14 amino acids. Trimming cost V 3 bases and J 4 bases; bases outside gene matches: 4. This CDR3 is CAWRAGTGNQPQHF. The CDR3 DNA is TGTGCCTGGAGGGCCGGGACAGGGAATCAGCCCCAGCATTTT.

The rearrangement joins TRBV5-4 to TRBJ1-1; 12 bases agree with TRBD1. The CDR3 loop spans 16 amino acids. Germline-derived CDR1 and CDR2 are SGHNT and YYREEE (reference sequence). Trimming took 5 bases from V and 4 from J; bases not matched to a gene: 9. CDR3 sequence: CASRPGTGGLVTEAFF. CDR3 sequence (DNA): TGTGCCAGCAGACCCGGGACAGGGGGCTTGGTCACTGAAGCTTTCTTT.

In the case of this clone: One end of the junction fails to match germline, which may point to a read error. The J gene is TRBJ1-3, the V gene TRBV7-8, with D unclear. Germline V gene lookup returns CDR1 SGHVS and CDR2 FQNEAQ. The CDR3 runs to 13 residues. The CDR3 loop reads CASSLGYGGFPDF. CDR3 sequence (DNA): TGTGCCAGCAGCCTAGGGTACGGAGGCTTTCCGGATTTT.

The chain links TRBV11-3 to TRBJ1-1, with 9 bases aligning to TRBD1. The J segment lost 0 bases and the V segment lost 4 bases, leaving 3 bases of the junction unmatched. The CDR3 extends over 15 amino acids. Germline lookup yields CDR1 SGHNT and CDR2 YENEEA. CDR3 loop: CASSSGQGMNTEAFF. DNA for the CDR3: TGTGCCAGCAGCTCGGGACAGGGTATGAACACTGAAGCTTTCTTT. The variable domain in full, completed from reference TRBV11-3 and TRBJ1-1, reads EAGVVQSPRYKIIEKKQPVAFWCNPISGHNTLYWYLQNLGQGPELLIRYENEEAVDDSQLPKDRFSAERLKGVDSTLKIQPAELGDSAVYLCASSSGQGMNTEAFFGQGTRLTVV.

J is TRBJ2-1 and V is TRBV29-1; the match to TRBD1 covers 7 bases. Germline CDR1 and CDR2: SQVTM and ANQGSEA. CDR3 length equals 16 residues. V dropped 6 bases and J dropped 4; count of bases not matched to a gene: 15. The CDR3 nucleotides read TGCAGCGTACTCCCAAGACAGGGCATATTGTACAATGAGCAGTTCTTC. Its protein product is CSVLPRQGILYNEQFF.

The chain uses TRBV28 and TRBJ2-3; 10 nucleotides agree with TRBD1. CDR1 and CDR2 from the germline V gene are MDHEN and SYDVKM. V dropped 11 bases and J dropped 8; count of bases not matched to a gene: 13. There are 14 residues in the CDR3. The CDR3, as DNA: TGTGCCGGGCAACGGACAGGGGGTCATGTTACGCAGTATTTT. Its translation: CAGQRTGGHVTQYF.

The sample holds one count of this clone. The CDR3 DNA reads as TGTGCCAGCAATACGACACCCGGGACTGAAGCTTTCTTT. Protein product: CASNTTPGTEAFF. This chain uses TRBV6-5 with TRBJ1-1; no firm D call. The V gene's germline CDR1 is MNHEY and CDR2 SVGAGI. Trimming pared 7 bases from V and 5 bases from J, leaving 14 bases between. This CDR3 has 13 amino acids.

The chain recombines TRBV6-2 or TRBV6-3 with TRBJ1-1, with D possibly being TRBD1 (5 bases). The CDR3 spans 14 residues. The V gene lost 2 bases and the J gene lost 2 bases, with 9 bases spanning the gap. Germline V gives CDR1 MNHEY, CDR2 SVGEGT. The CDR3 region has the DNA TGTGCCAGCAGTTACCCCGGGGGAAACACTGAAGCTTTCTTT. Amino acid sequence: CASSYPGGNTEAFF.

CDR3 bases: TGTGCCACCAGTGACCCAAACGGCTTTTCAGATACGCAGTATTTT. Translating it yields CATSDPNGFSDTQYF. V usage is TRBV24-1 and J usage is TRBJ2-3; D uncertain. V gave up 4 bases and J gave up 4 bases, with 14 bases separating them. The CDR3 extends over 15 amino acids. Looked up from germline, CDR1 is KGHDR and CDR2 is SFDVKD.

The chain recombines TRBV3-1 (or the pseudogene TRBV3-2) with TRBJ2-2; the D gene is possibly TRBD1 (5 bases). CDR1 is LGHDT and CDR2 is YNNKEL in the germline V gene (reference sequence). V lost 4 bases and J 5 bases, leaving 20 bases between the germline ends. The CDR3 runs to 17 residues. CDR3 in DNA: TGTGCCAGCAGCCTCCCAACCCCAGGGTTGGGGACCGGGGAGCTGTTTTTT. Translating it yields CASSLPTPGLGTGELFF.

This chain links TRBV5-4 with TRBJ2-3; TRBD2 might be the D (5 bases). This CDR3 comprises 16 residues. Trimming removed 2 bases from V and 2 bases from J, with 15 bases in between. CDR1 is SGHNT and CDR2 is YYREEE in the germline V gene (reference sequence). Here the CDR3 DNA reads TGTGCCAGCAGCTTAATAACTAGTCCCGACACAGATACGCAGTATTTT. Amino acid sequence: CASSLITSPDTDTQYF.

The sample holds one count of this clone. The chain employs TRBV18 and TRBJ1-4; possibly TRBD1 for D (6 bases). The CDR3 spans 15 residues. From germline, CDR1 is KGHSH and CDR2 LQKENI. The V and J ends lost 1 base and 10 bases respectively, with 16 bases between them. DNA of the CDR3: TGTGCCAGCTCACCACAAAACAGGGAAGGGGTAAAACTGTTTTTT. It codes for CASSPQNREGVKLFF.

The chain recombines TRBV18 with TRBJ1-2; tentative D call: TRBD1 (6 bases). V gave up 6 bases and J gave up 8 bases, with 19 bases separating them. Germline V lookup: CDR1 KGHSH, CDR2 LQKENI. The CDR3 length is 14 residues. The DNA of the CDR3 is TGTGCCAGCTCGCCGACAGGCCGGGGTCGAGGCTACACCTTC. Protein sequence: CASSPTGRGRGYTF.

This sequence joins TRBV18 and TRBJ1-1, with 9 bases matching TRBD1. Germline loops: CDR1 KGHSH, CDR2 LQKENI. J gave up 1 base and V 4 bases, and 4 bases lay outside the gene matches. The CDR3 sequence is 15 residues long. The CDR3 DNA follows: TGTGCCAGCTCACTAACGACAGGGGGGAACACTGAAGCTTTCTTT. Amino acid sequence: CASSLTTGGNTEAFF. The whole variable domain, filled in from reference TRBV18 and TRBJ1-1, reads NAGVMQNPRHLVRRRGQEARLRCSPMKGHSHVYWYRQLPEEGLKFMVYLQKENIIDESGMPKERFSAEFPKEGPSILRIQQVVRGDSAAYFCASSLTTGGNTEAFFGQGTRLTVV.

The gene calls are TRBV6-2 or TRBV6-3 and TRBJ1-4, with 7 bases fitting TRBD1. J lost 5 bases, V lost 2 bases, and 5 bases had no gene match. The CDR3 runs 15 residues. Per germline, CDR1 MNHEY and CDR2 SVGEGT. The chain's CDR3 is CASSYRDSRNEKLFF. The CDR3 nucleotides are TGTGCCAGCAGTTACCGGGACAGCCGAAATGAAAAACTGTTTTTT.